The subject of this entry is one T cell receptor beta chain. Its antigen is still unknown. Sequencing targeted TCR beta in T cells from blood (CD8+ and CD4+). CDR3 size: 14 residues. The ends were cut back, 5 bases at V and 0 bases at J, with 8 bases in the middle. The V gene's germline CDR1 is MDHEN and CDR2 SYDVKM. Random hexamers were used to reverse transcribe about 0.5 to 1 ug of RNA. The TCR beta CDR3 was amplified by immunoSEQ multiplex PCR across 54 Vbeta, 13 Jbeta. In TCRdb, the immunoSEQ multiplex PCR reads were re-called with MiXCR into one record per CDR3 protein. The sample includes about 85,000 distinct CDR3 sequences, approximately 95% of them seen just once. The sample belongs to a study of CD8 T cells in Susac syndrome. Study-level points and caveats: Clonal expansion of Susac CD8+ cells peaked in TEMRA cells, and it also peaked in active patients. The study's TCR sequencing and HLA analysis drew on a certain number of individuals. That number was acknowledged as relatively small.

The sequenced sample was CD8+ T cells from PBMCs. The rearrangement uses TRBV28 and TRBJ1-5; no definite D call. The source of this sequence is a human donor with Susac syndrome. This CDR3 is CASSPRSSNQPQHF. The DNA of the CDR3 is TGTGCCAGCAGTCCCCGGAGTAGCAATCAGCCCCAGCATTTT.